The 30 T cell receptor beta chains below come from one sample, sequenced in a study of cytomegalovirus exposure and HLA in healthy donors. The PCR made use of 60 Vbeta and 13 Jbeta primers. Sequencing used immunoSEQ multiplex PCR; TCRdb keeps in-frame clones, though not all of them. Altogether about 160,000 clones are present, roughly 85% being singletons, with the ten largest covering less than 2.5%. Sequencing was carried out using PBMCs. Source of these receptors: a man aged 18 to 30 in good health and CMV-seropositive.

This chain connects TRBV7-3 to TRBJ2-7; 11 nucleotides align to TRBD2. The CDR3 length is 14 residues. The V segment lost 6 bases and the J segment 2 bases; nucleotides outside the gene matches: 3. Germline lookup yields CDR1 SGHTA and CDR2 FQGTGA. Written as DNA, the CDR3 is TGTGCCAGCAGTCTAGCGGGGGGTACCTACGAGCAGTACTTC. This translates into CASSLAGGTYEQYF. Supplemented by reference TRBV7-3 and TRBJ2-7, the full variable domain reads GAGVSQTPSNKVTEKGKYVELRCDPISGHTALYWYRQSLGQGPEFLIYFQGTGAADDSGLPNDRFFAVRPEGSVSTLKIQRTERGDSAVYLCASSLAGGTYEQYFGPGTRLTVT.

V and J are TRBV6-1 and TRBJ1-2; D gene unclear. V lost 3 bases and J lost 0, with 11 bases in between. The CDR3 consists of 15 residues. Germline V gene lookup returns CDR1 MNHNS and CDR2 SASEGT. The CDR3 bases are TGTGCCAGCAGTGAGATGGAGGGCTCTAACTATGGCTACACCTTC. The encoded protein is CASSEMEGSNYGYTF.

The genes are TRBV6-1 and TRBJ2-7, with 7 bases fitting TRBD2. With 1 base clipped from V and 2 bases from J, the junction kept 8 bases outside the gene matches. CDR1 is MNHNS, CDR2 SASEGT, per germline. This CDR3 is built from 16 residues. This CDR3 reads CASSEGGGRGTYEQYF. Written as DNA, the CDR3 is TGTGCCAGCAGTGAAGGGGGGGGGAGGGGAACCTACGAGCAGTACTTC.

The gene calls are TRBV20-1 and TRBJ2-5; a weak D match, TRBD2 (5 bases). The CDR3 runs 11 residues. V lost 3 bases, J lost 5 bases, and 7 bases lay in between. Germline V gene lookup returns CDR1 DFQATT and CDR2 SNEGSKA (reference sequence). In DNA form, the CDR3 reads TGCAGTGCTAGGGGAGTGGAGACCCAGTACTTC. Its protein product is CSARGVETQYF.

This rearrangement joins TRBV11-2 to TRBJ2-7, with 10 bases identical to TRBD2. Trimming cost V 4 bases and J 0 bases; bases outside gene matches: 6. CDR3 length: 16 residues. Germline loops: CDR1 SGHAT, CDR2 FQNNGV. CDR3 nucleotide sequence: TGTGCCAGCAGCTCCCCACTAGCGGGGAGCTCCTACGAGCAGTACTTC. Its protein is CASSSPLAGSSYEQYF.

V gene TRBV2 combines with J gene TRBJ2-1; D unresolved. CDR3 size: 13 residues. The ends were cut back, 10 bases at V and 5 bases at J, with 15 bases in the middle. The germline V gene encodes CDR1 SNHLY and CDR2 FYNNEI. This CDR3 reads CATRYALHNEQFF. The DNA of the CDR3 is TGTGCCACCAGGTACGCGCTGCACAATGAGCAGTTCTTC.

This rearrangement joins TRBV6-5 to TRBJ2-7; TRBD1 aligns across 7 bases. The CDR3 sequence is 14 residues long. The V gene's germline CDR1 is MNHEY and CDR2 SVGAGI. The V gene end was trimmed by 7 bases and the J gene end by 1 base; junction bases not matched to a gene: 7. CDR3 DNA: TGTGCCAGCAAGAGACAGGGCCCATCCTACGAGCAGTACTTC. The encoded protein is CASKRQGPSYEQYF.

The chain couples TRBV9 to TRBJ1-2; 10 bases match TRBD1. The ends lost 0 bases at V and 5 bases at J; junction bases unmatched: 4. This CDR3 spans 15 amino acids. Germline CDR1 is SGDLS and CDR2 is YYNGEE. Written as DNA, the CDR3 is TGTGCCAGCAGCGTAGATGGACAGGGGGGGTATGGCTACACCTTC. Protein sequence: CASSVDGQGGYGYTF.

This clone came up a few times. V and J are TRBV11-2 and TRBJ1-6, with 8 positions matching TRBD1. J lost 10 bases, V lost 1 base, and 3 bases had no gene match. CDR1 and CDR2 from the germline V gene are SGHAT and FQNNGV. The CDR3 has 14 amino acids. CDR3 in amino acids: CASSLAGGDSPLHF. In nucleotides, the CDR3 is TGTGCCAGCAGCTTAGCAGGGGGCGACTCACCCCTCCACTTT. The complete variable domain, with remaining parts taken from reference TRBV11-2 and TRBJ1-6, reads EAGVAQSPRYKIIEKRQSVAFWCNPISGHATLYWYQQILGQGPKLLIQFQNNGVVDDSQLPKDRFSAERLKGVDSTLKIQPAKLEDSAVYLCASSLAGGDSPLHFGNGTRLTVT.

The chain links TRBV6-5 to TRBJ1-3; tentative D call: TRBD1 (5 bases). Germline V gives CDR1 MNHEY, CDR2 SVGAGI. This CDR3 is 15 amino acids long. V dropped 0 bases and J dropped 4 bases, with 10 bases sitting between them. The CDR3 loop is CASSYSAGLGNTIYF. In DNA form, the CDR3 reads TGTGCCAGCAGTTACTCGGCAGGGCTCGGAAACACCATATATTTT.

The chain employs TRBV7-9 and TRBJ1-1; D is uncertain. The CDR3 runs to 12 residues. Germline-derived CDR1 and CDR2 are SEHNR and FQNEAQ (reference sequence). Trimming removed 4 bases at V and 5 bases at J, with 8 bases between. The CDR3 nucleotides are TGTGCCAGCAGCTCCCGGGGAACTGAAGCTTTCTTT. Its translation: CASSSRGTEAFF.

A single count supports this clone. The V gene is TRBV6-5, the J gene TRBJ2-7; D may be TRBD1 (6 bases). CDR3 length: 14 residues. V lost 8 bases to trimming and J lost 3 bases, with 17 bases between them. Per germline, CDR1 MNHEY and CDR2 SVGAGI. CDR3 region: CASCREGTFYEQYF. The CDR3 DNA reads as TGTGCCAGCTGCCGAGAGGGGACATTCTACGAGCAGTACTTC.

This clone was detected once. The chain uses TRBV23-1 and TRBJ2-5, with TRBD1 matching over 7 bases. TRBV23-1 is noted as an ORF with a role that remains uncertain. Losses at the gene ends were 4 bases for V and 2 bases for J; bases not matched to a gene: 13. This CDR3 comprises 17 residues. In DNA, the CDR3 is TGCGCCAGCAGTCGTCCGAACGACAGGGAAGGGCAAGAGACCCAGTACTTC. As protein: CASSRPNDREGQETQYF.

The sample holds a few counts of this clone. This chain links TRBV7-9 with TRBJ1-6; 9 bases are shared with TRBD1. V was clipped by 5 bases and J by 7 bases; unmatched bases: 6. The germline V gene has CDR1 SEHNR and CDR2 FQNEAQ (reference sequence). The CDR3 consists of 15 residues. The DNA for the CDR3 is TGTGCCAGCAGCATAACGACAGGGGGGAATTCACCCCTCCACTTT. This codes for CASSITTGGNSPLHF.

The chain combines TRBV6-1 with TRBJ2-7; D is possibly TRBD1 (5 bases). The ends were cut back, 3 bases at V and 0 bases at J, with 18 bases in the middle. The length of the CDR3 is 17 residues. Germline loops: CDR1 MNHNS, CDR2 SASEGT. CDR3 sequence reads: CASSEGRWAASSYEQYF. CDR3 in DNA: TGTGCCAGCAGTGAGGGGCGTTGGGCAGCCTCCTCCTACGAGCAGTACTTC.

The chain employs TRBV7-9 and TRBJ2-7, with D possibly TRBD2 on 6 matching bases. Between the trimmed V and J ends, which lost 0 bases and 7 bases, there was a span of 7 bases. The germline CDR1 and CDR2 sequences are SEHNR and FQNEAQ (reference sequence). The CDR3 covers 12 residues. For the CDR3, the DNA is TGTGCCAGCAGCTTAGCGGGGGGTGAGCAGTACTTC. Protein: CASSLAGGEQYF.

The genes are TRBV2 and TRBJ2-2, with 12 bases matching TRBD1. This CDR3 has 16 amino acids. V was clipped by 6 bases and J by 5 bases; unmatched bases: 7. Looked up from germline, CDR1 is SNHLY and CDR2 is FYNNEI. CDR3 sequence: CASRTGQGAFTGELFF. CDR3 nucleotide sequence: TGTGCCAGCAGAACGGGACAGGGGGCCTTTACCGGGGAGCTGTTTTTT. The full variable domain, in which reference TRBV2 and TRBJ2-2 provide the parts outside the CDR3, is EPEVTQTPSHQVTQMGQEVILRCVPISNHLYFYWYRQILGQKVEFLVSFYNNEISEKSEIFDDQFSVERPDGSNFTLKIRSTKLEDSAMYFCASRTGQGAFTGELFFGEGSRLTVL.

Comments on this clone: One end of the junction is discordant with germline, which a read error may explain. The chain uses TRBV6-6 and TRBJ2-6; 9 bases line up with TRBD1. The CDR3 length is 15 residues. Germline V gene sequence: CDR1 MNHNY, CDR2 SVGAGI (reference sequence). Written as DNA, the CDR3 is TGTGCCAGCAGTACGACAGGGGGTGGGGCCAACGGCCTGACTTTC. This sequence encodes CASSTTGGGANGLTF.

This clone occurred a few times. The chain uses TRBV6-1 and TRBJ1-5, with 9 bases matching TRBD1. CDR1 is MNHNS and CDR2 is SASEGT in the germline V gene. The CDR3 extends over 17 amino acids. V was pared by 1 base and J by 3 bases, with 7 bases of the junction left unmatched. CDR3 residues: CASSEGGQGTVNQPQHF. The CDR3 DNA reads TGTGCCAGCAGTGAAGGGGGACAGGGAACGGTCAATCAGCCCCAGCATTTT.

The table lists this clone with a count of one. This rearrangement joins TRBV6-6 to TRBJ1-6; TRBD1 agrees at 9 bases. The CDR3 consists of 14 residues. Germline-derived CDR1 and CDR2 are MNHNY and SVGAGI (reference sequence). J was trimmed by 6 bases and V by 4 bases; bases with no gene match: 1. The CDR3 protein is CASSWTGVNSPLHF. CDR3 nucleotide sequence: TGTGCCAGCAGTTGGACAGGGGTTAATTCACCCCTCCACTTT.

The CDR3 loop is CAITDREKEGGYGYTF. The DNA of the CDR3 is TGTGCCATTACCGACAGGGAAAAGGAGGGAGGCTATGGCTACACCTTC. The V call is TRBV10-3, the J call TRBJ1-2; 7 bases map to TRBD1. Germline V gives CDR1 ENHRY, CDR2 SYGVKD. V lost 9 bases to trimming and J lost 4 bases; unmatched junction nucleotides: 17. This CDR3 spans 16 amino acids.

The rearrangement joins TRBV14 to TRBJ1-3, with TRBD1 matching over 8 bases. This CDR3 region has 16 residues. J was trimmed by 3 bases and V by 3 bases; bases with no gene match: 7. Germline V gene lookup returns CDR1 SGHDN and CDR2 FVKESK. The CDR3 DNA reads as TGTGCCAGCAGCCAGCTCAGGGGGCGAGGTGGAAACACCATATATTTT. The encoded protein is CASSQLRGRGGNTIYF.

The rearrangement links TRBV13 to TRBJ2-1; 7 nucleotides align to TRBD1. The CDR3 length is 15 residues. Germline CDR1 and CDR2: PRHDT and FYEKMQ (reference sequence). With 5 bases clipped from V and 4 bases from J, the junction kept 8 bases outside the gene matches. CDR3 DNA: TGTGCCAGCAGCCAGATGGGACAGATATACAATGAGCAGTTCTTC. Translating it yields CASSQMGQIYNEQFF.

The chain joins TRBV9 to TRBJ2-7, with TRBD1 as a possible D gene (6 bases). The CDR3 is 14 amino acids. Germline CDR1 is SGDLS and CDR2 is YYNGEE. Trimming took off 9 bases at V and 4 bases at J, with 20 bases between the two ends. CDR3 protein: CAITPGTLNYEQYF. Written as DNA, the CDR3 is TGTGCCATTACCCCCGGGACACTAAATTACGAGCAGTACTTC.

The CDR3, as DNA: TGTGCCAGCAGTTACTCTCAGGGACTAGCTGAAGCTTTCTTT. It encodes CASSYSQGLAEAFF. This rearrangement joins TRBV6-5 to TRBJ1-1; TRBD1 might be the D (5 bases). V lost 0 bases and J lost 6, with 11 bases in between. The CDR3 runs to 14 residues. Germline values: CDR1 MNHEY, CDR2 SVGAGI.

This rearrangement joins TRBV5-1 to TRBJ1-2; TRBD1 aligns across 12 bases. CDR1 and CDR2 from the germline V gene are SGHRS and YFSETQ. V was clipped by 4 bases and J by 2 bases; unmatched bases: 12. CDR3 length: 18 amino acids. The CDR3 loop is CASSDRGTGGIANYGYTF. The CDR3 coding sequence is TGCGCCAGCAGCGACCGAGGGACAGGGGGCATAGCAAACTATGGCTACACCTTC.

This sequence joins TRBV5-6 and TRBJ1-4; D is perhaps TRBD1 (6 bases). The CDR3 spans 15 residues. Germline CDR1 and CDR2: SGHDT and YYEEEE. V was shortened by 1 base and J by 4 bases, with 11 bases between the two germline ends. The CDR3 is CASSLYREGNEKLFF. The CDR3, as DNA: TGTGCCAGCAGCTTGTACAGGGAGGGTAATGAAAAACTGTTTTTT.

The rearrangement uses TRBV6-5 and TRBJ2-5; D might be TRBD2 (5 bases). CDR3 length: 15 amino acids. CDR1 and CDR2 from the germline V gene are MNHEY and SVGAGI. Trimming took off 5 bases at V and 3 bases at J, with 16 bases between the two ends. CDR3 nucleotide sequence: TGTGCCAGCAGTCCTTCGGGGTTGGGGAAAGAGACCCAGTACTTC. It is translated as CASSPSGLGKETQYF.

With respect to this clone: The identical CDR3 is also encoded by other nucleotide sequences in the sample. The CDR3 reads CASSLTVNTEAFF. DNA for the CDR3: TGTGCCAGCAGCCTGACAGTGAACACTGAAGCTTTCTTT. The chain links TRBV5-6 to TRBJ1-1, with D possibly matching TRBD1 (5 bases). Trimming left V 4 bases short and J 0 bases short, with 7 bases between. The V gene's germline CDR1 is SGHDT and CDR2 YYEEEE. This CDR3 is 13 amino acids long.

This clone was observed a single time. The genes are TRBV12-5 and TRBJ2-3; D remains unclear. The CDR3 loop spans 14 amino acids. Germline V CDR1 and CDR2: LGHNT, FRNRAP. V was shortened by 6 bases and J by 2 bases, with 12 bases between the two germline ends. CDR3 sequence reads: CASGAPWSTDTQYF. CDR3 sequence (DNA): TGTGCTAGTGGGGCCCCTTGGTCCACAGATACGCAGTATTTT.